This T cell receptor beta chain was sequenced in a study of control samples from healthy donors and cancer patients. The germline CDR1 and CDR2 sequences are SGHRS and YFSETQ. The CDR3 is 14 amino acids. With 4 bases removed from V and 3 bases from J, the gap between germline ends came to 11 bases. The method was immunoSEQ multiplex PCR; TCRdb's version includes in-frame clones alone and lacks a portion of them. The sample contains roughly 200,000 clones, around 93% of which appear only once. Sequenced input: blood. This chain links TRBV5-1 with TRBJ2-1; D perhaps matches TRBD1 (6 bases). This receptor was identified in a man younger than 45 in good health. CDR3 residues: CASSLEQGYNEQFF. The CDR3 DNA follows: TGCGCCAGCAGCCTAGAACAGGGCTACAATGAGCAGTTCTTC. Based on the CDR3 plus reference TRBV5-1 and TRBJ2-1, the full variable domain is KAGVTQTPRYLIKTRGQQVTLSCSPISGHRSVSWYQQTPGQGLQFLFEYFSETQRNKGNFPGRFSGRQFSNSRSEMNVSTLELGDSALYLCASSLEQGYNEQFFGPGTRLTVL.